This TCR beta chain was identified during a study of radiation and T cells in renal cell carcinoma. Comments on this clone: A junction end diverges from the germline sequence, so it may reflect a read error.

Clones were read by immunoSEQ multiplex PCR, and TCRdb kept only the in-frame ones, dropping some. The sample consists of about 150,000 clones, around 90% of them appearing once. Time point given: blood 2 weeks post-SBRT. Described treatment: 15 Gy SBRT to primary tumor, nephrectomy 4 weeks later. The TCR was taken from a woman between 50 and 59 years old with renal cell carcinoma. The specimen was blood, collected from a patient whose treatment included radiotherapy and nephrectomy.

The CDR3 coding sequence is TGTGCCGGCAGTCCCCCGGGACGGGAAAAACTGTTTTTT. Encoded protein: CAGSPPGREKLFF. This rearrangement joins TRBV6-5 to TRBJ1-4; maybe TRBD1 (5 bases). CDR1 is MNHEY, CDR2 SVGAGI, per germline. The CDR3 extends over 13 amino acids.